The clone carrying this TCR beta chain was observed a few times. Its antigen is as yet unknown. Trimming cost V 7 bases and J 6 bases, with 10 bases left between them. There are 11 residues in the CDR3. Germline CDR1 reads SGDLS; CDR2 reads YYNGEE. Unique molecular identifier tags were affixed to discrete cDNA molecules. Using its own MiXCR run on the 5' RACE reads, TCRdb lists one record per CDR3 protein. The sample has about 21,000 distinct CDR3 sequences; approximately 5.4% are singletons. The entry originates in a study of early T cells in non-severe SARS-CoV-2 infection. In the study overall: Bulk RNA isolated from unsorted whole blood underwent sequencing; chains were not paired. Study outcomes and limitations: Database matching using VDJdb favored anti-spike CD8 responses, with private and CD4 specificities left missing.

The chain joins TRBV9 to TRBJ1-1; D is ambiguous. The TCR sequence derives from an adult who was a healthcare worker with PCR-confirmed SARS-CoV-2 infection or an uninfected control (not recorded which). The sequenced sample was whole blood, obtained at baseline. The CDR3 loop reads CASGRAAEAFF. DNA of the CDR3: TGTGCCAGCGGAAGGGCGGCTGAAGCTTTCTTT. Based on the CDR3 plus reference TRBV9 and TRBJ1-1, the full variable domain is DSGVTQTPKHLITATGQRVTLRCSPRSGDLSVYWYQQSLDQGLQFLIQYYNGEERAKGNILERFSAQQFPDLHSELNLSSLELGDSALYFCASGRAAEAFFGQGTRLTVV.